This T cell receptor beta chain was recorded in a study of T cell responses to AZD1222 COVID-19 vaccine. TCRdb's table, derived via immunoSEQ multiplex PCR, lists solely in-frame clones and lacks some. Of approximately 80,000 clones in the sample, roughly nine tenths were seen once. Broader study findings: Donor demographics were predominantly white British with a female majority; clonal diversity may be underestimated.

Germline V lookup: CDR1 SGHRS, CDR2 YFSETQ. V lost 4 bases to trimming and J lost 3 bases; unmatched junction nucleotides: 7. This CDR3 region has 15 residues. This clone was recorded only once. The antigen is undetermined. Second doses were pooled across both intervals (about 4 or about 12 weeks). The sample in question was peripheral blood, obtained 28 days after the second AZD1222 dose. The chain has TRBV5-1 and TRBJ1-2; 9 bases are a match to TRBD1. This sequence originates from an adult who received the AZD1222 COVID-19 vaccine. CDR3 nucleotide sequence: TGCGCCAGCAGCGGCGGGACAGGGTTCTACTATGGCTACACCTTC. Its protein is CASSGGTGFYYGYTF.